Each of the 11 T cell receptor beta chains below was sequenced from the same sample in a study of STAT5B mutations in CD4+ large granular lymphocyte leukemia. Assay used: immunoSEQ multiplex PCR; TCRdb lists only in-frame clones, some missing. The sample shows approximately 670 clones, 69% of them seen only once. Sequencing was done on a sample of PBMCs. The source is a man in his 60s with CD4+ T-cell large granular lymphocyte leukemia.

The V call is TRBV2, the J call TRBJ1-2; 8 bases agree with TRBD1. Trimming removed 3 bases from V and 6 bases from J; junction bases left unmatched: 3. In germline, CDR1 is SNHLY, CDR2 FYNNEI. There are 13 residues in the CDR3. CDR3 loop: CASSDIQGDGYTF. The CDR3, as DNA: TGTGCCAGCAGTGATATACAGGGGGATGGCTACACCTTC.

This clone was detected a few times. The V gene is TRBV18, the J gene TRBJ2-7; 10 bases are a match to TRBD2. The germline V gene has CDR1 KGHSH and CDR2 LQKENI. Germline trimming cut 0 bases from V and 3 bases from J; bases unmatched to any gene: 5. The CDR3 covers 16 residues. This CDR3 is CASSPPGLAGGYEQYF. The DNA for the CDR3 is TGTGCCAGCTCACCACCGGGATTAGCGGGAGGCTACGAGCAGTACTTC.

V and J are TRBV9 and TRBJ2-5; 7 bases are shared with TRBD2. This CDR3 spans 17 amino acids. In germline, CDR1 is SGDLS, CDR2 YYNGEE. With V trimmed by 0 bases and J by 2 bases, 10 bases remained unmatched. Here the CDR3 DNA reads TGTGCCAGCAGCGTAGCGGGTAGCGGGCCGCCTCAAGAGACCCAGTACTTC. As protein: CASSVAGSGPPQETQYF.

This chain connects TRBV7-9 to TRBJ2-5; D gene ambiguous. Germline loops: CDR1 SEHNR, CDR2 FQNEAQ (reference sequence). This CDR3 comprises 15 residues. The V end lost 5 bases, the J end lost 5 bases, and 18 bases lay between the germline ends. Here the CDR3 reads CASSLGTPAAETQYF. CDR3 nucleotide sequence: TGTGCCAGCAGCCTGGGTACCCCCGCGGCGGAGACCCAGTACTTC.

The CDR3 DNA reads as TGCGCCAGCAGCGGATCGACGAGAGCAGCGCGACTGACTTTC. Protein: CASSGSTRAARLTF. This chain connects TRBV4-3 to TRBJ2-6; no firm D call. V shed 5 bases and J shed 16 bases, with 21 bases lying between them. The CDR3 runs 14 residues. From germline, CDR1 is LGHNA and CDR2 YSLEER.

The sample holds one count of this clone. The chain carries TRBV30 and TRBJ1-3; D uncertain. Trimming took off 1 base at V and 4 bases at J, with 5 bases between the two ends. The CDR3 runs to 12 residues. Germline V gene lookup returns CDR1 GTSNPN and CDR2 SVGIG (reference sequence). The CDR3 coding sequence is TGTGCCTGGAGTGCGCTCGGAAACACCATATATTTT. It is translated as CAWSALGNTIYF.

The V call is TRBV7-3, the J call TRBJ2-3; D is unresolved. V lost 4 bases to trimming and J lost 4 bases, with 15 bases between them. The germline V gene has CDR1 SGHTA and CDR2 FQGTGA. The CDR3 has 15 residues. Written as DNA, the CDR3 is TGTGCCAGCAGCTCCCCCCTGTCCGGATCAGATACGCAGTATTTT. This gives the protein CASSSPLSGSDTQYF. The full variable domain, its missing parts supplied by reference TRBV7-3 and TRBJ2-3, is GAGVSQTPSNKVTEKGKYVELRCDPISGHTALYWYRQSLGQGPEFLIYFQGTGAADDSGLPNDRFFAVRPEGSVSTLKIQRTERGDSAVYLCASSSPLSGSDTQYFGPGTRLTVL.

The chain couples TRBV18 to TRBJ1-3; tentatively, D is TRBD1 (5 bases). Looked up from germline, CDR1 is KGHSH and CDR2 is LQKENI. The CDR3 length is 16 residues. V was shortened by 0 bases and J by 1 base, with 10 bases between the two germline ends. Here the CDR3 reads CASSPPVGRSGNTIYF. The CDR3 DNA follows: TGTGCCAGCTCACCACCGGTGGGGCGGTCTGGAAACACCATATATTTT.

The chain employs TRBV6-4 and TRBJ2-2, with 13 bases identical to TRBD2. Germline loops: CDR1 MRHNA, CDR2 SNTAGT. V dropped 5 bases and J dropped 0; count of bases not matched to a gene: 9. The CDR3 runs to 19 residues. CDR3 nucleotides: TGTGCCAGCAGTCGCCGGGGACTAGCGGGGCTCGCGAACACCGGGGAGCTGTTTTTT. Amino acid sequence: CASSRRGLAGLANTGELFF.

The gene calls are TRBV29-1 and TRBJ1-3; maybe TRBD1 (5 bases). Germline V gene sequence: CDR1 SQVTM, CDR2 ANQGSEA. Trimming stripped 3 bases from V and 4 bases from J, with 10 bases between. This CDR3 contains 13 residues. CDR3 DNA: TGCAGCGTTGATGGGTGGGACGGAAACACCATATATTTT. Amino acid sequence: CSVDGWDGNTIYF.

This clone came up once. CDR3 region: CAREVILQVSYNEQFF. In nucleotides, the CDR3 is TGTGCCCGGGAGGTCATTCTTCAAGTCTCCTACAATGAGCAGTTCTTC. V gene TRBV2 combines with J gene TRBJ2-1; 7 positions match TRBD2. Germline CDR1 reads SNHLY; CDR2 reads FYNNEI. Trimming cost V 11 bases and J 0 bases; bases outside gene matches: 13. The CDR3 has 16 amino acids.